This TCR beta chain was identified in a study of OX40 agonist ivuxolimab in advanced cancers. About the study: It was ivuxolimab, an agonistic anti-OX40 (CD134) antibody, that patients were treated with. Patient treatment consisted of intravenous ivuxolimab administration every 2 weeks at 0.01 to 10 mg/kg. People who had prior anti-PD-1, anti-PD-L1 or anti-CTLA-4 therapy could take part, and under 45% had some.

This clone occurred a few times. Other DNA sequences in this specimen translate into the identical CDR3. Autoimmune disease history or systemic immunosuppression led to patient exclusion. Sequenced by immunoSEQ multiplex PCR; TCRdb stores in-frame clones only, minus some. The sample consists of 72,000 or so clones, roughly 88% of them appearing once. There are 14 residues in the CDR3. The germline gives CDR1 LGHNA, CDR2 YSLEER. V was shortened by 1 base and J by 5 bases, with 11 bases between the two germline ends. This material consisted of CD4+ or CD8+ T cells sorted from blood, taken in a trial of the OX40 agonist ivuxolimab. The receptor was isolated from an adult with an advanced solid tumor such as melanoma, head and neck, liver or kidney cancer. This chain uses TRBV4-3 with TRBJ1-2; D unresolved. The CDR3 DNA sequence: TGCGCCAGCAGCCAAGTTGCAGGTCCTTATGGCTACACCTTC. Translated, it gives CASSQVAGPYGYTF.